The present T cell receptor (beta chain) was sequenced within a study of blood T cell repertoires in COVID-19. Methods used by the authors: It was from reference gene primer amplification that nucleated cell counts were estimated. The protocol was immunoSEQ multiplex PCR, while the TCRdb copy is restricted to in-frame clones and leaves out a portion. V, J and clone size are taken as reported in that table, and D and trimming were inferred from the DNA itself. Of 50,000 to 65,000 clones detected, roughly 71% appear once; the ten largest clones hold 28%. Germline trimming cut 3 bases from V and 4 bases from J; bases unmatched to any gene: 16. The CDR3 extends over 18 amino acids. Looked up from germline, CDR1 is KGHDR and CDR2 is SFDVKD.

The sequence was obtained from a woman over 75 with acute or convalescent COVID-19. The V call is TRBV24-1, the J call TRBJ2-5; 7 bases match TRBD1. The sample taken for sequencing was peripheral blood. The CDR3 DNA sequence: TGTGCCACCAGTGATGGGGCAGGGACAGCGATAACCGGAGAGACCCAGTACTTC. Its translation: CATSDGAGTAITGETQYF.